The source of this T cell receptor (beta chain) is a study of T cells after yellow fever vaccination. The CDR3 sequence is 13 residues long. CDR1 and CDR2 from the germline V gene are DFQATT and SNEGSKA (reference sequence). V shed 5 bases and J shed 1 base, with 11 bases lying between them. TCRdb used MiXCR to reprocess the 5' RACE reads, holding one entry per CDR3 protein. The sample has approximately 240,000 distinct CDR3 sequences, around 3.5% seen once. This clonotype was observed many times. The rearrangement links TRBV20-1 to TRBJ2-5; D perhaps matches TRBD1 (6 bases). The TCR originated in a man younger than 35 who received the YFV17D yellow fever vaccine. The input for sequencing was PBMCs, taken 15 days after the yellow fever booster vaccination. The CDR3 DNA follows: TGCAGTGCTCACCGGGACACCCAAGAGACCCAGTACTTC. Protein sequence: CSAHRDTQETQYF.